Below, 27 T cell receptor beta chains from the same sample are listed, as sequenced in a study of T cell changes during pregnancy in multiple sclerosis. Measured with immunoSEQ multiplex PCR; TCRdb has only the in-frame clones, and not every one. The sample includes 47,000 or so clones, roughly 90% of them seen just once. Specimen: peripheral blood, collected in the first trimester of pregnancy. The receptors originated from a female donor with multiple sclerosis, enrolled in a pregnancy study.

V gene TRBV2 combines with J gene TRBJ1-5; no clear D gene. CDR3 length: 14 amino acids. Per the germline V gene, CDR1 is SNHLY and CDR2 is FYNNEI. Trimming cost V 2 bases and J 6 bases, with 11 bases left between them. CDR3 loop: CASSEMTGSQPQHF. In nucleotides, the CDR3 is TGTGCCAGCAGTGAAATGACGGGAAGTCAGCCCCAGCATTTT.

The J gene is TRBJ1-4, the V gene TRBV5-4, with a weak D call TRBD1 (5 bases). The germline V gene has CDR1 SGHNT and CDR2 YYREEE (reference sequence). The V gene lost 2 bases and the J gene lost 4 bases, with 9 bases spanning the gap. This CDR3 spans 14 amino acids. CDR3 bases: TGTGCCAGCAGCTTCGCAGGGCTTAATGAAAAACTGTTTTTT. Translating gives CASSFAGLNEKLFF.

For this clone: This sample includes further DNA sequences coding for the same CDR3. The chain links TRBV5-1 to TRBJ1-2, with 9 bases lining up with TRBD1. In germline, CDR1 is SGHRS, CDR2 YFSETQ. The CDR3 consists of 13 residues. V trimming: 4 bases; J trimming: 7 bases; junction bases outside the gene matches: 5. The DNA for the CDR3 is TGCGCCAGCAGCCTGGGACAGGGCGGTGGCTACACCTTC. Amino acids: CASSLGQGGGYTF.

The rearrangement links TRBV10-3 to TRBJ2-6; 7 positions match TRBD2. Germline assignment: CDR1 ENHRY and CDR2 SYGVKD. This CDR3 is built from 16 residues. V dropped 0 bases and J dropped 1; count of bases not matched to a gene: 0. CDR3 residues: CAISESGGSGANVLTF. The CDR3 nucleotides are TGTGCCATCAGTGAGTCGGGGGGGTCTGGGGCCAACGTCCTGACTTTC.

The chain joins TRBV5-1 to TRBJ2-5; 12 positions agree with TRBD2. CDR1 is SGHRS, CDR2 YFSETQ, per germline. The CDR3 totals 15 residues. V was pared by 7 bases and J by 4 bases, with 8 bases of the junction left unmatched. CDR3 sequence: CASRLAGEVGETQYF. The CDR3, as DNA: TGCGCCAGCCGACTAGCGGGGGAGGTTGGAGAGACCCAGTACTTC.

The genes are TRBV5-1 and TRBJ1-1; 10 bases align to TRBD1. V shed 3 bases, J shed 3 bases, and the junction held 2 bases outside the gene matches. CDR3 size: 14 residues. The V gene's germline CDR1 is SGHRS and CDR2 YFSETQ. For the CDR3, the DNA is TGCGCCAGCAGCTCCGGACAGGGGGACACTGAAGCTTTCTTT. The encoded protein is CASSSGQGDTEAFF.

CDR3 sequence (DNA): TGTGCCAGTAGTACGAAACAGGGGAACAGGGCCAACGTCCTGACTTTC. Protein: CASSTKQGNRANVLTF. This chain uses TRBV19 with TRBJ2-6; 7 bases map to TRBD1. With 4 bases clipped from V and 5 bases from J, the junction kept 8 bases outside the gene matches. Germline values: CDR1 LNHDA, CDR2 SQIVND (reference sequence). CDR3 length: 16 residues.

This clone has a single count. The V gene is TRBV10-2, the J gene TRBJ2-7; tentative D call: TRBD1 (5 bases). Germline V gene data show CDR1 as WSHSY and CDR2 as SAAADI. The length of the CDR3 is 13 residues. Trimming removed 4 bases from V and 0 bases from J, with 7 bases in between. Here the CDR3 DNA reads TGCGCCAGCAGTGGTAGGGGCTCCTACGAGCAGTACTTC. Residues: CASSGRGSYEQYF.

This clone occurred once. The genes are TRBV27 and TRBJ2-7, with TRBD1 as a possible D gene (6 bases). The CDR3 extends over 14 amino acids. V was shortened by 6 bases and J by 5 bases, with 17 bases between the two germline ends. Per germline, CDR1 MNHEY and CDR2 SMNVEV (reference sequence). The chain's CDR3 is CASRPRWGHHEQYF. For the CDR3, the DNA is TGTGCCAGCAGACCCCGTTGGGGGCACCACGAGCAGTACTTC.

This clone has just one count. V usage is TRBV12-2 and J usage is TRBJ1-6. TRBV12-2 is recorded as a pseudogene. The CDR3 runs 14 residues. The CDR3 region is CASRLELRNSPLHF. The DNA for the CDR3 is TGTGCAAGTCGCTTAGAACTGCGAAATTCACCCCTCCACTTT.

V usage is TRBV6-1 and J usage is TRBJ1-6; the D gene is possibly TRBD1 (5 bases). The ends were cut back, 6 bases at V and 3 bases at J, with 15 bases in the middle. This CDR3 comprises 16 residues. Per the germline V gene, CDR1 is MNHNS and CDR2 is SASEGT. Here the CDR3 DNA reads TGTGCCAGCAGCGAACCGACAGCTCTCTATAATTCACCCCTCCACTTT. This translates into CASSEPTALYNSPLHF.

The rearrangement joins TRBV5-6 to TRBJ1-5; D may be TRBD1 (5 bases). Germline CDR1 SGHDT, CDR2 YYEEEE. V lost 2 bases, J lost 5 bases, and 14 bases lay in between. CDR3 length: 15 amino acids. The CDR3 loop reads CASSLGYRSDQPQHF. The CDR3 DNA reads as TGTGCCAGCAGCTTAGGGTACAGGTCTGATCAGCCCCAGCATTTT.

The CDR3 DNA sequence: TGCGCCAGCAGCCAAGATCGGGGGGGGTGGACAGGGGGCAATTCACCCCTCCACTTT. Amino acids: CASSQDRGGWTGGNSPLHF. The chain couples TRBV4-3 to TRBJ1-6, with TRBD1 matching 11 bases. The length of the CDR3 is 19 residues. V was clipped by 0 bases and J by 7 bases; unmatched bases: 11. The V gene's germline CDR1 is LGHNA and CDR2 YSLEER.

This chain joins TRBV7-2 and TRBJ2-1; 16 positions agree with TRBD2. The CDR3 has 19 residues. Germline V lookup: CDR1 SGHTA, CDR2 FQGNSA. J was trimmed by 3 bases and V by 5 bases; bases with no gene match: 10. DNA for the CDR3: TGTGCCAGCAGCCCTCCCGGGACTAGCGGGGGGGGAGGCTACAATGAGCAGTTCTTC. It is translated as CASSPPGTSGGGGYNEQFF.

The CDR3 sequence is CASSFGRGGYGYTF. The CDR3 DNA is TGTGCCAGCAGCTTCGGGCGGGGTGGCTATGGCTACACCTTC. The chain recombines TRBV11-2 with TRBJ1-2; no definite D call. Trimming shortened V by 3 bases and J by 4 bases, and 12 bases separated the two germline ends. CDR3 length equals 14 residues. CDR1 is SGHAT and CDR2 is FQNNGV in the germline V gene.

This clone was seen ten or more times. The chain has TRBV7-9 and TRBJ1-1, with D possibly matching TRBD1 (6 bases). This CDR3 spans 12 amino acids. Trimming pared 5 bases from V and 8 bases from J, leaving 12 bases between. Per the germline V gene, CDR1 is SEHNR and CDR2 is FQNEAQ (reference sequence). The CDR3 DNA reads TGTGCCAGCAGCCCCCAGGGACAAGAAGCTTTCTTT. This gives the protein CASSPQGQEAFF.

The chain uses TRBV2 and TRBJ1-1, with 7 bases matching TRBD1. The CDR3 runs 14 residues. CDR1 is SNHLY, CDR2 FYNNEI, per germline. Unmatched junction bases numbered 8, after V lost 6 bases and J lost 4 bases. The CDR3, as DNA: TGTGCCAGCAGCCGAGGACAGGTCCGCACTGAAGCTTTCTTT. The encoded protein is CASSRGQVRTEAFF. Complete variable domain (other parts from reference TRBV2 and TRBJ1-1): EPEVTQTPSHQVTQMGQEVILRCVPISNHLYFYWYRQILGQKVEFLVSFYNNEISEKSEIFDDQFSVERPDGSNFTLKIRSTKLEDSAMYFCASSRGQVRTEAFFGQGTRLTVV.

The CDR3 spells CASSQDGHTGENSPLHF. CDR3 in DNA: TGCGCCAGCAGCCAAGATGGGCATACAGGGGAAAATTCACCCCTCCACTTT. This chain connects TRBV4-3 to TRBJ1-6, with 7 bases fitting TRBD1. V shed 0 bases, J shed 7 bases, and the junction held 9 bases outside the gene matches. CDR1 and CDR2 from the germline V gene are LGHNA and YSLEER. The CDR3 is 17 amino acids.

The chain employs TRBV18 and TRBJ2-7, with 11 bases that match TRBD2. CDR3 size: 17 residues. Germline V lookup: CDR1 KGHSH, CDR2 LQKENI. Trimming removed 0 bases from V and 5 bases from J; junction bases left unmatched: 9. CDR3 region: CASSPPNAGTSGNEQYF. The DNA for the CDR3 is TGTGCCAGCTCACCACCAAATGCCGGGACTAGCGGCAACGAGCAGTACTTC.

The chain couples TRBV30 to TRBJ2-7; D may be TRBD2 (5 bases). V lost 0 bases, J lost 4 bases, and 10 bases lay in between. Germline CDR1 is GTSNPN and CDR2 is SVGIG (reference sequence). This CDR3 has 13 amino acids. This CDR3 reads CAWSVGNQYEQYF. DNA of the CDR3: TGTGCCTGGAGTGTCGGGAACCAATACGAGCAGTACTTC.

The chain recombines TRBV6-5 with TRBJ2-1, with a tentative D call TRBD2 (6 bases). The CDR3 loop spans 13 amino acids. Germline CDR1 MNHEY, CDR2 SVGAGI. V shed 8 bases and J shed 4 bases, with 12 bases lying between them. CDR3 region: CASGSGPYNEQFF. As DNA, the CDR3 is TGTGCCAGCGGGAGCGGGCCTTACAATGAGCAGTTCTTC.

The chain recombines TRBV25-1 with TRBJ1-5; no definite D call. The CDR3 has 15 amino acids. V was shortened by 3 bases and J by 3 bases, with 12 bases between the two germline ends. Germline values: CDR1 MGHDK, CDR2 SYGVNS. As DNA, the CDR3 is TGTGCCAGCAGTGATGAGGGCGAAAACAATCAGCCCCAGCATTTT. This codes for CASSDEGENNQPQHF.

This rearrangement joins TRBV27 to TRBJ2-1; D possibly corresponds to TRBD2 (5 bases). The CDR3 is 17 amino acids. The V gene lost 5 bases and the J gene lost 6 bases, with 23 bases spanning the gap. CDR1 and CDR2 from the germline V gene are MNHEY and SMNVEV (reference sequence). The CDR3 protein is CASSTWTAERRSNEQFF. For the CDR3, the DNA is TGTGCCAGCAGTACGTGGACGGCCGAGAGGAGGTCCAATGAGCAGTTCTTC.

The chain links TRBV28 to TRBJ1-5; D uncertain. Germline V gene data show CDR1 as MDHEN and CDR2 as SYDVKM. The V end lost 1 base, the J end lost 4 bases, and 11 bases lay between the germline ends. The CDR3 has 15 residues. The CDR3 nucleotides are TGTGCCAGCAGTTTATTCCCGAGCGATAATCAGCCCCAGCATTTT. Translation gives CASSLFPSDNQPQHF.

J is TRBJ2-7 and V is TRBV6-6; 8 positions match TRBD2. Losses at the gene ends were 0 bases for V and 0 bases for J; bases not matched to a gene: 4. From germline, CDR1 is MNHNY and CDR2 SVGAGI (reference sequence). The CDR3 covers 16 residues. CDR3 bases: TGTGCCAGCAGTTACTCGGGCGGGGGGACCTCCTACGAGCAGTACTTC. It codes for CASSYSGGGTSYEQYF.

This clone was observed once. The V gene is TRBV25-1, the J gene TRBJ2-5, with 8 bases aligning to TRBD1. V trimming: 4 bases; J trimming: 2 bases; junction bases outside the gene matches: 6. The germline CDR1 and CDR2 sequences are MGHDK and SYGVNS. The CDR3 contains 15 residues. The CDR3 DNA is TGTGCCAGCAGTGCAGGGACAGGACCGCAAGAGACCCAGTACTTC. Residues: CASSAGTGPQETQYF. Complete variable domain (other parts from reference TRBV25-1 and TRBJ2-5): EADIYQTPRYLVIGTGKKITLECSQTMGHDKMYWYQQDPGMELHLIHYSYGVNSTEKGDLSSESTVSRIRTEHFPLTLESARPSHTSQYLCASSAGTGPQETQYFGPGTRLLVL.

The gene calls are TRBV6-5 and TRBJ1-2; 7 bases are shared with TRBD1. J lost 2 bases, V lost 0 bases, and 3 bases had no gene match. The CDR3 is 15 amino acids. CDR1 is MNHEY, CDR2 SVGAGI, per germline. Written as DNA, the CDR3 is TGTGCCAGCAGTTACTCTGAGACAGGGAACTATGGCTACACCTTC. Protein product: CASSYSETGNYGYTF.